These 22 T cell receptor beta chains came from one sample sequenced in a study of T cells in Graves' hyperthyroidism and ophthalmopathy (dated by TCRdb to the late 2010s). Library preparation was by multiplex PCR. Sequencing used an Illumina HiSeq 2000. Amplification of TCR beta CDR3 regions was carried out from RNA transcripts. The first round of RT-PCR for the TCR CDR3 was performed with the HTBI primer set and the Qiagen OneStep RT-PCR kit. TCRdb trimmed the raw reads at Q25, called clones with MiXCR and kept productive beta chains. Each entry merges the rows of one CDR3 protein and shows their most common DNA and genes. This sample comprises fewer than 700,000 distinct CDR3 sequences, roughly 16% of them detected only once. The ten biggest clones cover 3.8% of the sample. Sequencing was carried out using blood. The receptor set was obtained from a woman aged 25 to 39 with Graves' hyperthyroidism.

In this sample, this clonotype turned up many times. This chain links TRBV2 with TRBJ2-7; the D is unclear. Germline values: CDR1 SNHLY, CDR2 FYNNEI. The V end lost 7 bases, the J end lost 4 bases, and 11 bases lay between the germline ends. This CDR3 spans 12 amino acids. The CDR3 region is CASTQDGYEQYF. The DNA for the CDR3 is TGTGCCAGCACCCAGGACGGGTACGAGCAGTACTTC.

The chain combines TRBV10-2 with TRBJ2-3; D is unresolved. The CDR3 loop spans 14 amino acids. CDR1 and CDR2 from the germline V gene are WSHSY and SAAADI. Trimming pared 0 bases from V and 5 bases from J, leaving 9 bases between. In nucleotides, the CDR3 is TGCGCCAGCAGTGAGTCGAGGACGGTAGATACGCAGTATTTT. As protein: CASSESRTVDTQYF.

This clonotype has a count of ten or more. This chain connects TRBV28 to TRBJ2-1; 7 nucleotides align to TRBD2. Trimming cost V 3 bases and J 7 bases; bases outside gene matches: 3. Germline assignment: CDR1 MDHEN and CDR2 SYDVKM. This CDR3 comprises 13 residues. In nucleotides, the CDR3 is TGTGCCAGCAGTTTCAGCGGGAATAATGAGCAGTTCTTC. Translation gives CASSFSGNNEQFF.

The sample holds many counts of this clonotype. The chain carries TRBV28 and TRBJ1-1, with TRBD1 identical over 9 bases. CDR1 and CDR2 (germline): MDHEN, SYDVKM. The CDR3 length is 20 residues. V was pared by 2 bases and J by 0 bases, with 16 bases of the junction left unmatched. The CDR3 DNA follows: TGTGCCAGCAGTTTAATCCCCGTGGGGACAGGGTACCTGATGAACACTGAAGCTTTCTTT. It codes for CASSLIPVGTGYLMNTEAFF.

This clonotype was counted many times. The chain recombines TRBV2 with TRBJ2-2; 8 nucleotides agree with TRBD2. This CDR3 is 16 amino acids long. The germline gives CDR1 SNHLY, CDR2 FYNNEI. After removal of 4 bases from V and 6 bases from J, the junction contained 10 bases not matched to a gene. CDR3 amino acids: CASSAFPGGSSGELFF. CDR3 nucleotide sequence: TGTGCCAGCAGTGCCTTCCCGGGAGGGTCGTCCGGGGAGCTGTTTTTT.

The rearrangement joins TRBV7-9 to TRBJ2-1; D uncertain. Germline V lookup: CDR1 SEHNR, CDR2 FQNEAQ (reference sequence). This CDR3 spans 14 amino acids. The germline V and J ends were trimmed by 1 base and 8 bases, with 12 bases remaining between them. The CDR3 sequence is CASSLVVGVHEQFF. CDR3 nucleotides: TGTGCCAGCAGCTTAGTGGTGGGCGTCCATGAGCAGTTCTTC.

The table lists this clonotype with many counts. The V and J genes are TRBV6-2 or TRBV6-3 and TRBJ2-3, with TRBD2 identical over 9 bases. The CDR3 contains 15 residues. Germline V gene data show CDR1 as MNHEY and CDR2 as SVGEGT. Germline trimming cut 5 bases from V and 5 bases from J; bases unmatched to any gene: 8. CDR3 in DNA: TGTGCCAGCAGTCATAGCGGGAGTAATATAGATACGCAGTATTTT. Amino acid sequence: CASSHSGSNIDTQYF.

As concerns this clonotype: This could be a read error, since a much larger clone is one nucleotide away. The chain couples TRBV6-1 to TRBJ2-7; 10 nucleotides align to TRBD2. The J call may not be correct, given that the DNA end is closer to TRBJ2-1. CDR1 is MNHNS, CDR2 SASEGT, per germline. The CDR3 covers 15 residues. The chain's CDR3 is CASRTGTSASYEQFF. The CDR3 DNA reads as TGTGCCAGTCGAACCGGGACTAGCGCTTCCTACGAGCAGTTCTTC.

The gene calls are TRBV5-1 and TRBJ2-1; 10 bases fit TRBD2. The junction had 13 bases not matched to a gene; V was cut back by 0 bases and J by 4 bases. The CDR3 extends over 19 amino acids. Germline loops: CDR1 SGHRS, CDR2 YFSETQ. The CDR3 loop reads CASSLARSEREGHYNEQFF. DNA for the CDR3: TGCGCCAGCAGCTTGGCCCGGTCGGAGCGGGAGGGACATTACAATGAGCAGTTCTTC. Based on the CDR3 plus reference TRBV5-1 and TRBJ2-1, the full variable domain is KAGVTQTPRYLIKTRGQQVTLSCSPISGHRSVSWYQQTPGQGLQFLFEYFSETQRNKGNFPGRFSGRQFSNSRSEMNVSTLELGDSALYLCASSLARSEREGHYNEQFFGPGTRLTVL.

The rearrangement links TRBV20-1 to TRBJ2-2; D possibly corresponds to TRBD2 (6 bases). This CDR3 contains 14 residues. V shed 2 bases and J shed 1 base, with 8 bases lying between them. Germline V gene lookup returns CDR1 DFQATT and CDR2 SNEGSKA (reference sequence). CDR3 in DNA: TGCAGTGCTAGATGGCGGGGGAACACCGGGGAGCTGTTTTTT. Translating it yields CSARWRGNTGELFF.

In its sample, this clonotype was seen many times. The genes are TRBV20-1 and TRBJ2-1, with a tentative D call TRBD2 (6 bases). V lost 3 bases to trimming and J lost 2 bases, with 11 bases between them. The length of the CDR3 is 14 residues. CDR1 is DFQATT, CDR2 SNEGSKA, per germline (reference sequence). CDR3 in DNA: TGCAGTGCTAGGCCTTCGGGAGCCTACAATGAGCAGTTCTTC. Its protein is CSARPSGAYNEQFF.

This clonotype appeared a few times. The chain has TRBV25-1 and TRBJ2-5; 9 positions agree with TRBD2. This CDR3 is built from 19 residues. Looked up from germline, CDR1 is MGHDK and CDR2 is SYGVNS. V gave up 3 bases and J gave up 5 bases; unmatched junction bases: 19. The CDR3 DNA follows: TGTGCCAGCAGTGAGTCGATCCTCTCACTAGTGGCGGGAGGGGAGACCCAGTACTTC. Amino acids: CASSESILSLVAGGETQYF.

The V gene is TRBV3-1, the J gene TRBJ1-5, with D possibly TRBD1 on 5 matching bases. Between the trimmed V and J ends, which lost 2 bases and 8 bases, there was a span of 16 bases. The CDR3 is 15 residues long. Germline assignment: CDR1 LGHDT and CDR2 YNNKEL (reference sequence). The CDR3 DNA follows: TGTGCCAGCAGCCAAAATTGGGGGAAAAGCGAGCCCCAGCATTTT. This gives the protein CASSQNWGKSEPQHF.

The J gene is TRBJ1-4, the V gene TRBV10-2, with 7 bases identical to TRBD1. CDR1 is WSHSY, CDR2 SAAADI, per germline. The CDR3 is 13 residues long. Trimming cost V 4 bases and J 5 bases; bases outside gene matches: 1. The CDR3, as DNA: TGCGCCAGCAGTGTGACAGGGAATGAAAAACTGTTTTTT. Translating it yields CASSVTGNEKLFF.

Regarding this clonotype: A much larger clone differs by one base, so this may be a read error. The CDR3 region has the DNA TGTGCCTGGAGGCTCGACGGAGATTCACTCCTCCACTTT. Its protein is CAWRLDGDSLLHF. The J gene is TRBJ1-6, the V gene TRBV30; no clear D. Germline V gene lookup returns CDR1 GTSNPN and CDR2 SVGIG (reference sequence). The CDR3 runs to 13 residues.

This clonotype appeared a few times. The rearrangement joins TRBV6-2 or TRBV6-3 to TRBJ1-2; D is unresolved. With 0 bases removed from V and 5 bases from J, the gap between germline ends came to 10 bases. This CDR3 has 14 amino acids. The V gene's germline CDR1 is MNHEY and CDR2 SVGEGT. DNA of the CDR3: TGTGCCAGCAGTTACTCGGACTCGCGATATGGCTACACCTTC. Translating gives CASSYSDSRYGYTF.

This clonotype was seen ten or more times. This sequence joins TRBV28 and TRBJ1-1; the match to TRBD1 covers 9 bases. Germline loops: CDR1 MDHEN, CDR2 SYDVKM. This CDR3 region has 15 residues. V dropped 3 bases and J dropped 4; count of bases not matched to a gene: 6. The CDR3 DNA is TGTGCCAGCAGTTTCGGGGACAGGGAGATCACTGAAGCTTTCTTT. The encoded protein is CASSFGDREITEAFF.

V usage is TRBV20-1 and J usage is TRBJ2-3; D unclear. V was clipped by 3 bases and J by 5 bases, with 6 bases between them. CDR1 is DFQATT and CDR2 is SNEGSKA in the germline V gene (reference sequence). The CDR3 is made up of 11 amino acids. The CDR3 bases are TGCAGTGCTAGCTTGGTAGATACGCAGTATTTT. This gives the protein CSASLVDTQYF.

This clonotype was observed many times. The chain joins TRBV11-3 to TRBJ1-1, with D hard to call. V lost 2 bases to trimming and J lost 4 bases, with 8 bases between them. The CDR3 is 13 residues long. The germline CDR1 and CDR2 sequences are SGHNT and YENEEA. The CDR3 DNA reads TGTGCCAGCAGCTTAACTTCGGTCACTGAAGCTTTCTTT. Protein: CASSLTSVTEAFF.

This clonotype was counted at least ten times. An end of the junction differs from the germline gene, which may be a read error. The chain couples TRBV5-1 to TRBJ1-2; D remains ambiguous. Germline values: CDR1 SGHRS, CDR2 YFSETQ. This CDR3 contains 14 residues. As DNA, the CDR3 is TGCGCCAGCAGCTTGACAGATCCTAATTATGGCTACACCTTC. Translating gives CASSLTDPNYGYTF.

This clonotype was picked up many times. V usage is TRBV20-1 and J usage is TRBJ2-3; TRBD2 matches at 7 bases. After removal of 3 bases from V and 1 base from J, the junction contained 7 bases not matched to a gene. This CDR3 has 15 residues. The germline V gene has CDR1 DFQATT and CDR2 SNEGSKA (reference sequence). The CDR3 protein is CSASLAGAGTDTQYF. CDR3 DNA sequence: TGCAGTGCTAGTTTGGCGGGAGCAGGCACAGATACGCAGTATTTT.

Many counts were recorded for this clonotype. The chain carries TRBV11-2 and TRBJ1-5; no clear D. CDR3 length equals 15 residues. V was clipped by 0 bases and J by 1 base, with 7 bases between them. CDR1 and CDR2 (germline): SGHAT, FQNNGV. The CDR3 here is CASSLDFRSNQPQHF. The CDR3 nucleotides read TGTGCCAGCAGCTTAGATTTCAGAAGCAATCAGCCCCAGCATTTT. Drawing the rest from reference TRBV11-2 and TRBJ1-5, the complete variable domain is EAGVAQSPRYKIIEKRQSVAFWCNPISGHATLYWYQQILGQGPKLLIQFQNNGVVDDSQLPKDRFSAERLKGVDSTLKIQPAKLEDSAVYLCASSLDFRSNQPQHFGDGTRLSIL.